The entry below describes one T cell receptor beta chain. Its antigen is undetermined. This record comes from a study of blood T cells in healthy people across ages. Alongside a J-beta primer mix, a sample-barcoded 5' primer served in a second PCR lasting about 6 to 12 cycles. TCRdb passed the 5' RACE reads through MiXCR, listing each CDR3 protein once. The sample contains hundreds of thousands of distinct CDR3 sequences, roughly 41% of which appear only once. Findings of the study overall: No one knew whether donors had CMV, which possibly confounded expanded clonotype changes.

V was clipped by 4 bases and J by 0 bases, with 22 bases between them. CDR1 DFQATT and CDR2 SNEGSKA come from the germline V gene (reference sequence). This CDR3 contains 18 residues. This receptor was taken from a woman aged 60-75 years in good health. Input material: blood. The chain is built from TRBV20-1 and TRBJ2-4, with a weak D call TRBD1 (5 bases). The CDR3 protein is CSATQLPDNALAKNIQYF. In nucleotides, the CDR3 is TGCAGTGCTACCCAGCTACCGGACAACGCATTAGCCAAAAACATTCAGTACTTC.